The rows below give T cell receptor beta chains drawn from one sample of a study of CD8 T cells in Susac syndrome. Via MiXCR, TCRdb re-called the immunoSEQ multiplex PCR reads, giving one row per CDR3 protein. The table shows about 190,000 distinct CDR3 sequences, with roughly nine tenths occurring only once. The sequencing sample was made of CD4+ T cells from PBMCs. These receptors originate from a human donor with Susac syndrome. CDR3s include the opening cysteine and the closing phenylalanine or tryptophan.

v_gene: TRBV3-1
CDR3aa: CASSPLQGNYGYTF

v_gene: TRBV6-2/TRBV6-3
CDR3aa: CASSTSWAVPGNEQFF

v_gene: TRBV2
CDR3aa: CASSEPPQRTGQNSPLHF

v_gene: TRBV20-1
CDR3aa: CSAASYYEQYF

v_gene: TRBV25-1
CDR3aa: CASGSHLSYEQYF

v_gene: TRBV2
CDR3aa: CASSPTSATNTGELFF

v_gene: TRBV7-3
CDR3aa: CASSPPVEETQYF

v_gene: TRBV20-1
CDR3aa: CSARTGTEAFF

v_gene: TRBV11-2
CDR3aa: CASSLAGLLNEQFF

v_gene: TRBV4-1
CDR3aa: CASSYYRGGLAYTF

v_gene: TRBV3-1
CDR3aa: CASSQWAGAGETQYF

v_gene: TRBV19
CDR3aa: CASSILAGPTYEQYF

v_gene: TRBV6-1
CDR3aa: CASRTTRTSGGYNEQFF

v_gene: TRBV19
CDR3aa: CASRPAGVTGELFF

v_gene: TRBV7-4
CDR3aa: CASSLLAGGSYNEQFF

v_gene: TRBV5-1
CDR3aa: CASRPGTETYEQYF

v_gene: TRBV28
CDR3aa: CASRWGLKAGEQYF

v_gene: TRBV29-1
CDR3aa: CSVDRGGTGELFF

v_gene: TRBV9
CDR3aa: CASSADRTSGEREQYF

v_gene: TRBV25-1
CDR3aa: CASSEGLAGGVRYEQYF

v_gene: TRBV6-5
CDR3aa: CASRGLARETQYF

v_gene: TRBV19
CDR3aa: CASSISGANVLTF

v_gene: TRBV29-1
CDR3aa: CSVEPLRGNGYTF

v_gene: TRBV9
CDR3aa: CASSASSGMNTEAFF

v_gene: TRBV6-1
CDR3aa: CASTERSYQETQYF

v_gene: TRBV6-1
CDR3aa: CASSPSGTSGSWSEQYF

v_gene: TRBV9
CDR3aa: CASSSLADTDTQYF